These T cell receptor beta chains were read from a single sample in a study of CD8+ T cells in alopecia areata. Profiling relied on immunoSEQ multiplex PCR, and the TCRdb table lists in-frame clones only, not all of them. Of fewer than 110,000 clones listed, about four fifths are singletons. Here the sequenced sample was CD8+ T cells sorted from blood, taken at week 24, from a patient treated with tofacitinib. The source of these receptors is a human donor with alopecia areata. Each CDR3 is given with its conserved first and last residue. D genes are given only for firm matches. Size is stated for part of the rows, as once, few or many counts, or as a class when the clone is expanded.

v_call	d_call	j_call	clone_size	cdr3_nt	cdr3_aa
TRBV27	.	TRBJ1-1	.	TGTGCCAGCAGTCTTTCATTGATCCCGGACACTGAAGCTTTCTTT	CASSLSLIPDTEAFF
TRBV27	.	TRBJ2-1	.	TGTGCCAGCAGTCTTTTAGGCGGGGTAGATGAGCAGTTCTTC	CASSLLGGVDEQFF
TRBV30	.	TRBJ2-1	once	TGTGCCTGGAGGCAGGAGACCTACAATGAGCAGTTCTTC	CAWRQETYNEQFF
TRBV7-6	.	TRBJ1-4	few	TGTGCCAGCAGCCCAGATGGGACGGCAACTAATGAAAAACTGTTTTTT	CASSPDGTATNEKLFF
TRBV4-3	TRBD1	TRBJ2-7	.	TGCGCCAGCAGCCGCAGGGACAGGGACGACGAGCAGTACTTC	CASSRRDRDDEQYF
TRBV15	.	TRBJ1-2	.	TGTGCCACCAGCAGTACCGGGACGGCTGGCTTTGGCTACACCTTC	CATSSTGTAGFGYTF
TRBV7-9	.	TRBJ2-5	few	TGTGCCAGCAGCTTTGGGCAGAGGAACCAAGAGACCCAGTACTTC	CASSFGQRNQETQYF
TRBV6-1	.	TRBJ1-2	.	TGTGCCAGCAGGGGAAGTGCGTCTTACTATGGCTACACCTTC	CASRGSASYYGYTF
TRBV7-2	TRBD2	TRBJ2-7	.	TGTGCCAGCAGCCATGGACTAGGTTCCTACGAGCAGTACTTC	CASSHGLGSYEQYF
TRBV29-1	.	TRBJ2-1	.	TGCAGCGTTGAAGGGGCAGATGAGCAGTTCTTC	CSVEGADEQFF
TRBV2	TRBD2	TRBJ2-3	.	TGTGCCAGCAGTGCCTTCCGGGAGGAGCGGAGGACAGATACGCAGTATTTT	CASSAFREERRTDTQYF
TRBV11-2	TRBD1	TRBJ2-5	.	TGTGCCAGCAGCCCGGACAGGGTGTCCCAAGAGACCCAGTACTTC	CASSPDRVSQETQYF
TRBV4-1	.	TRBJ1-2	.	TGCGCCAGCAGCCAAGAGAGGCGAGGGGGGGACTATGGCTACACCTTC	CASSQERRGGDYGYTF
TRBV29-1	.	TRBJ1-1	.	TGCAGCGTTGACGGTCGGGGGATGAACACTGAAGCTTTCTTT	CSVDGRGMNTEAFF
TRBV19	.	TRBJ1-5	.	TGTGCCAGTAGTATAGTTCGGAGTCAGCCCCAGCATTTT	CASSIVRSQPQHF
TRBV7-9	TRBD2	TRBJ2-7	.	TGTGCCAGCAGCTTAGAGGCGACTAGCGGGGGCGAGCAGTACTTC	CASSLEATSGGEQYF
TRBV7-6	.	TRBJ1-4	.	TGTGCCAGCAGCCCCTACAATGAAAAACTGTTTTTT	CASSPYNEKLFF
TRBV5-6	TRBD1	TRBJ1-1	.	TGTGCCAGCAGCTTGGCGGACAGGGGGCCCATGAACACTGAAGCTTTCTTT	CASSLADRGPMNTEAFF
TRBV2	.	TRBJ1-2	.	TGTGCCAGCAGTGAAGCGCCGAGGGAAAGTTTGCTGTATGGCTACACCTTC	CASSEAPRESLLYGYTF
TRBV19	.	TRBJ2-3	.	TGTGCCAGTAGTATAGATTCTGGGCTTAGCACAGATACGCAGTATTTT	CASSIDSGLSTDTQYF
TRBV7-9	TRBD1	TRBJ2-7	.	TGTGCCAGCAGCTCCCGACAGGGGACCTACGAGCAGTACTTC	CASSSRQGTYEQYF
TRBV4-1	TRBD1	TRBJ1-2	.	TGCGCCAGCAGCCAGGACAGGGTCGATGGCTACACCTTC	CASSQDRVDGYTF
TRBV7-9	.	TRBJ2-7	.	TGTGCCAGCAGCCCACCACCCACCGAAGGGGACGAGCAGTACTTC	CASSPPPTEGDEQYF
TRBV11-2	TRBD1	TRBJ1-4	.	TGTGCCAGCAGCACGTCGACAGGGACATTAGAAAAACTGTTTTTT	CASSTSTGTLEKLFF
TRBV14	.	TRBJ1-5	.	TGTGCCAGCAGCCAAGATTACTGCGGCCTAAATCAGCCCCAGCATTTT	CASSQDYCGLNQPQHF
TRBV5-6	TRBD1	TRBJ2-4	.	TGTGCCAGCAGCAAGAGTCGGCGGCAGGGGGCGGACATTCAGTACTTC	CASSKSRRQGADIQYF
TRBV7-9	TRBD1	TRBJ1-1	.	TGTGCCAGCAGCCCCACACAGGGGCTCTCCACTGAAGCTTTCTTT	CASSPTQGLSTEAFF
TRBV6-5	.	TRBJ2-3	.	TGTGCCAGCTGGGGCAGCCCCACAGATACGCAGTATTTT	CASWGSPTDTQYF